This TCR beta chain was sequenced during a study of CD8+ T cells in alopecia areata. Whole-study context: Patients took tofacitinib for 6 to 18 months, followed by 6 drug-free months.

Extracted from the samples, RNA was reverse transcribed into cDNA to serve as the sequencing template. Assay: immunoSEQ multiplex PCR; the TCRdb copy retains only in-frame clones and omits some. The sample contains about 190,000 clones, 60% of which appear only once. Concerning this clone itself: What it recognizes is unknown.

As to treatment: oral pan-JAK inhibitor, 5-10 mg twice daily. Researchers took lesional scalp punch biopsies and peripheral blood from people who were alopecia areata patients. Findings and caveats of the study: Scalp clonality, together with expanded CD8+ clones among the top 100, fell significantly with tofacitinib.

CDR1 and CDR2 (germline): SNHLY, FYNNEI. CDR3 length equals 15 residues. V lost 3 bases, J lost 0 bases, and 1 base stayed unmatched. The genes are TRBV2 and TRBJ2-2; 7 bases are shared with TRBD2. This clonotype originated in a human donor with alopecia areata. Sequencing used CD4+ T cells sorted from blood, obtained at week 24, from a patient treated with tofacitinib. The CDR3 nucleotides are TGTGCCAGCAGTGAGCTAGCGGCGAACACCGGGGAGCTGTTTTTT. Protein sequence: CASSELAANTGELFF.